The sequence of this T cell receptor (beta chain) was determined in a study of STAT5B mutations in CD4+ large granular lymphocyte leukemia. Looking at the study overall: Among healthy controls, a particular HLA allele went with more CDR3 'QG' motifs.

Trimming removed 0 bases at V and 4 bases at J, with 9 bases between. Per germline, CDR1 SNHLY and CDR2 FYNNEI. The CDR3 length is 14 residues. Assay: immunoSEQ multiplex PCR; the TCRdb copy retains only in-frame clones and omits some. The table has some 32,000 clones, just under 75% seen once; the top ten hold more than 1%. Study-level points and caveats: Patient CD4-sorted repertoires looked more clonal than healthy CD4+ repertoires, even without putative leukemic clones. Main leukemic clonotypes were patient-specific, but 20% to 25% appeared at low frequency elsewhere. TRBV06-family usage was enriched in top patient clones (8/27) versus controls (2/35).

This clone was detected a few times. Its specificity is unknown. This chain joins TRBV2 and TRBJ1-2; D is uncertain. The clonotype comes from a human donor in good health. Sequencing was carried out using CD4+ T cells from blood buffy coats. Here the CDR3 DNA reads TGTGCCAGCAGTGAAGCCTCCGGGAGCTATGGCTACACCTTC. It encodes CASSEASGSYGYTF.